A selection of T cell receptor beta chains follows, all from one sample in a study of cytomegalovirus exposure and HLA in healthy donors. Sequenced by immunoSEQ multiplex PCR; TCRdb stores in-frame clones only, minus some. Of 100,000 to 150,000 clones in the sample, about 80% were seen once. What was sequenced was PBMCs. The receptors originated from a young man in good health and CMV-seropositive. CDR3s include the opening cysteine and the closing phenylalanine or tryptophan. Fields, in order: J gene, D gene, clone size, V gene, CDR3 protein, CDR3 DNA. A D gene is named only where the DNA matches it firmly. Not every row has a clone size; where given, it reads once, few, many or a size class.

TRBJ2-1	TRBD1	.	TRBV2	CASRSPRQGPYNEQFF	TGTGCCAGCAGGTCCCCCCGACAGGGGCCTTACAATGAGCAGTTCTTC
TRBJ1-1	.	.	TRBV4-2	CASSQETAGFMNTEAFF	TGTGCCAGCAGCCAAGAGACGGCAGGGTTTATGAACACTGAAGCTTTCTTT
TRBJ1-1	.	once	TRBV6-6	CASMGGWNTEAFF	TGTGCCAGCATGGGAGGATGGAACACTGAAGCTTTCTTT
TRBJ1-2	.	.	TRBV27	CASSPLGRELVGYTF	TGTGCCAGCAGTCCCCTGGGTAGGGAGTTGGTTGGCTACACCTTC
TRBJ1-6	TRBD1	few	TRBV5-1	CASSSHPQSGTELNSPLHF	TGCGCCAGCAGCTCCCACCCGCAATCCGGGACAGAACTTAATTCACCCCTCCACTTT
TRBJ1-2	.	.	TRBV19	CASSPGQTYVGYGYTF	TGTGCCAGTAGTCCAGGACAGACTTATGTTGGCTATGGCTACACCTTC
TRBJ1-2	.	.	TRBV6-1	CASSEGTANYGYTF	TGTGCCAGCAGTGAAGGGACAGCAAACTATGGCTACACCTTC
TRBJ2-7	.	.	TRBV10-3	CAIAGPNYEQYF	TGTGCCATCGCGGGTCCTAACTACGAGCAGTACTTC
TRBJ2-1	.	.	TRBV9	CASSVEGARNEQFF	TGTGCCAGCAGCGTAGAAGGGGCCCGCAATGAGCAGTTCTTC
TRBJ1-2	.	.	TRBV6-5	CASSVRQYYGYTF	TGTGCCAGCAGTGTGAGGCAGTACTATGGCTACACCTTC
TRBJ1-2	.	.	TRBV29-1	CSVQGWSGYTF	TGCAGCGTGCAGGGATGGAGCGGCTACACCTTC
TRBJ2-5	TRBD2	.	TRBV2	CASSRLAGGLETQYF	TGTGCCAGCAGTCGACTAGCGGGGGGGCTAGAGACCCAGTACTTC
TRBJ2-3	.	.	TRBV29-1	CSVETGSDTQYF	TGCAGCGTGGAAACAGGGAGCGATACGCAGTATTTT
TRBJ1-6	TRBD1	.	TRBV9	CASSGRTGGATPLHF	TGTGCCAGCAGCGGCAGGACAGGGGGAGCGACACCCCTCCACTTT
TRBJ1-5	.	few	TRBV30	CAWSRPLRGNQPQHF	TGTGCCTGGAGTAGACCCCTACGGGGCAATCAGCCCCAGCATTTT
TRBJ2-3	.	.	TRBV6-5	CASRGTTDTQYF	TGTGCCAGCCGGGGAACCACAGATACGCAGTATTTT
TRBJ2-3	.	.	TRBV7-3	CASSKEYLSTDTQYF	TGTGCCAGCAGCAAGGAGTACCTGAGCACAGATACGCAGTATTTT
TRBJ2-5	TRBD2	few	TRBV2	CASKGTSGEETQYF	TGTGCCAGCAAGGGGACTAGCGGGGAAGAGACCCAGTACTTC
TRBJ1-4	TRBD1	.	TRBV6-5	CASSTRGPDEKLFF	TGTGCCAGCAGTACGAGGGGGCCGGATGAAAAACTGTTTTTT
TRBJ2-3	TRBD1	.	TRBV7-6	CASSLGTVTDTQYF	TGCGCCAGCAGCTTAGGGACAGTCACAGATACGCAGTATTTT
TRBJ1-1	.	once	TRBV5-6	CASTVLSNTEAFF	TGTGCCAGCACCGTCTTGTCGAACACTGAAGCTTTCTTT
TRBJ2-1	TRBD2	few	TRBV10-3	CAISRGAGGPNEQFF	TGTGCCATCAGCCGGGGGGCGGGGGGCCCCAATGAGCAGTTCTTC
TRBJ2-2	TRBD2	.	TRBV2	CASATSGGAIGELFF	TGTGCCAGCGCTACTAGCGGGGGGGCCATCGGGGAGCTGTTTTTT
TRBJ1-1	TRBD1	once	TRBV28	CASSLFSGTGWTEAFF	TGTGCCAGCAGTTTATTTTCTGGGACAGGATGGACTGAAGCTTTCTTT
TRBJ1-1	TRBD1	.	TRBV27	CASSSGTGNMNTEAFF	TGTGCCAGCAGCTCCGGGACAGGGAACATGAACACTGAAGCTTTCTTT
TRBJ2-3	TRBD2	once	TRBV5-1	CASSTGLAGGGDTQYF	TGCGCCAGCAGCACGGGACTAGCGGGGGGAGGAGATACGCAGTATTTT
TRBJ2-1	TRBD2	few	TRBV27	CASGRFRAGWPYNEQFF	TGTGCCAGCGGCCGATTCCGAGCGGGGTGGCCCTACAATGAGCAGTTCTTC
TRBJ2-5	TRBD2	few	TRBV5-6	CASSSLTSRAETQYF	TGTGCCAGCAGCTCGCTGACTAGCAGGGCAGAGACCCAGTACTTC
TRBJ1-2	.	.	TRBV6-1	CASSDPGWGYGYTF	TGTGCCAGCAGTGACCCAGGGTGGGGCTATGGCTACACCTTC
TRBJ1-3	TRBD1	.	TRBV5-1	CASSLGTGGNTIYF	TGCGCCAGCAGCTTGGGGACAGGGGGAAACACCATATATTTT
TRBJ2-6	.	.	TRBV25-1	CASSEYTGSGANVLTF	TGTGCCAGCAGTGAATATACGGGCTCTGGGGCCAACGTCCTGACTTTC
TRBJ1-1	.	.	TRBV25-1	CASSGGFNTEAFF	TGTGCCAGCTCTGGGGGGTTTAACACTGAAGCTTTCTTT
TRBJ2-1	.	once	TRBV6-1	CASSLRVIGNEQFF	TGTGCCAGCAGCCTCAGGGTGATAGGCAATGAGCAGTTCTTC
TRBJ2-2	TRBD1	few	TRBV5-1	CASSVGQLNTGELFF	TGCGCCAGCAGCGTGGGACAGCTGAACACCGGGGAGCTGTTTTTT
TRBJ1-4	TRBD1	.	TRBV14	CASSRPGGQGSEKLFF	TGTGCCAGCAGCCGACCAGGGGGACAGGGCTCTGAAAAACTGTTTTTT
TRBJ1-1	.	.	TRBV19	CASSPDGRGPEAFF	TGTGCCAGTAGTCCCGACGGGCGGGGCCCTGAAGCTTTCTTT
TRBJ2-2	.	.	TRBV27	CASSLSAGGATGELFF	TGTGCCAGCAGTTTATCCGCAGGTGGGGCAACCGGGGAGCTGTTTTTT
TRBJ1-6	.	.	TRBV10-3	CAISGPGVKEGSPLHF	TGTGCCATCAGTGGCCCCGGAGTCAAGGAGGGTTCACCCCTCCACTTT
TRBJ2-5	.	.	TRBV5-1	CASSIPGSSAETQYF	TGCGCCAGCAGCATCCCAGGGTCTAGCGCGGAGACCCAGTACTTC
TRBJ1-5	.	.	TRBV5-8	CASSLCSDNQPQHF	TGTGCCAGCAGCTTGTGCAGCGACAATCAGCCCCAGCATTTT
TRBJ1-2	.	.	TRBV6-4	CASSDSGYSYGYTF	TGTGCCAGCAGTGACTCCGGGTATAGCTATGGCTACACCTTC
TRBJ2-7	.	.	TRBV7-6	CASSLAFGRDYEQYF	TGTGCCAGCAGCTTAGCGTTTGGCAGGGACTACGAGCAGTACTTC
TRBJ1-4	.	.	TRBV2	CASRKDSANEKLFF	TGTGCCAGCAGGAAGGACAGCGCTAATGAAAAACTGTTTTTT
TRBJ1-5	TRBD1	.	TRBV4-2	CASSQATDRAQPQHF	TGTGCCAGCAGCCAGGCGACCGACAGGGCTCAGCCCCAGCATTTT
TRBJ1-5	.	.	TRBV27	CASSLRGHFQPQHF	TGTGCCAGCAGTTTAAGAGGCCACTTTCAGCCCCAGCATTTT
TRBJ1-1	TRBD1	.	TRBV18	CASSSGTGRAEAFF	TGTGCCAGCTCATCCGGGACAGGGAGGGCTGAAGCTTTCTTT
TRBJ1-3	TRBD1	.	TRBV10-2	CASSERSQGVVWNTIYF	TGCGCCAGCAGTGAGAGGTCCCAGGGGGTTGTATGGAACACCATATATTTT
TRBJ2-1	.	.	TRBV2	CASSVEVGSYNEQFF	TGTGCCAGCAGTGTCGAGGTTGGCTCCTACAATGAGCAGTTCTTC
TRBJ2-5	.	.	TRBV5-1	CASSVNQETQYF	TGCGCCAGCAGCGTCAACCAAGAGACCCAGTACTTC
TRBJ2-6	.	.	TRBV28	CASSLSSGSGANVLTF	TGTGCCAGCAGTTTATCCAGCGGCTCTGGGGCCAACGTCCTGACTTTC
TRBJ2-1	.	.	TRBV27	CASSEIAEDEQFF	TGTGCCAGCAGCGAAATCGCTGAGGATGAGCAGTTCTTC
TRBJ1-1	.	few	TRBV18	CASSLSDPGTSNTEAFF	TGTGCCAGCTCACTCAGCGATCCAGGGACTTCGAACACTGAAGCTTTCTTT
TRBJ1-5	.	.	TRBV6-1	CASSDFRVQPQHF	TGTGCCAGCAGTGATTTCAGGGTTCAGCCCCAGCATTTT
TRBJ2-5	.	.	TRBV7-6	CASSLGPGEETQYF	TGTGCCAGCAGCTTAGGCCCCGGTGAAGAGACCCAGTACTTC
TRBJ2-2	.	few	TRBV18	CASSRVEAPNTGELFF	TGTGCCAGCTCACGGGTTGAAGCGCCGAACACCGGGGAGCTGTTTTTT
TRBJ2-1	.	few	TRBV10-1	CASSFAGNNEQFF	TGCGCCAGCAGTTTTGCAGGTAACAATGAGCAGTTCTTC
TRBJ2-2	TRBD1	.	TRBV15	CATGQPRTGEFTGELFF	TGTGCCACCGGCCAACCACGGACAGGGGAATTCACCGGGGAGCTGTTTTTT
TRBJ1-6	.	.	TRBV6-5	CASTGQGTPLHF	TGTGCCAGCACCGGCCAGGGGACACCCCTCCACTTT
TRBJ2-3	.	.	TRBV29-1	CSVVRAQGDTQYF	TGCAGCGTTGTCAGGGCGCAGGGAGATACGCAGTATTTT
TRBJ1-3	.	.	TRBV6-5	CASRIRGTGNTIYF	TGTGCCAGCCGGATCCGGGGGACTGGAAACACCATATATTTT